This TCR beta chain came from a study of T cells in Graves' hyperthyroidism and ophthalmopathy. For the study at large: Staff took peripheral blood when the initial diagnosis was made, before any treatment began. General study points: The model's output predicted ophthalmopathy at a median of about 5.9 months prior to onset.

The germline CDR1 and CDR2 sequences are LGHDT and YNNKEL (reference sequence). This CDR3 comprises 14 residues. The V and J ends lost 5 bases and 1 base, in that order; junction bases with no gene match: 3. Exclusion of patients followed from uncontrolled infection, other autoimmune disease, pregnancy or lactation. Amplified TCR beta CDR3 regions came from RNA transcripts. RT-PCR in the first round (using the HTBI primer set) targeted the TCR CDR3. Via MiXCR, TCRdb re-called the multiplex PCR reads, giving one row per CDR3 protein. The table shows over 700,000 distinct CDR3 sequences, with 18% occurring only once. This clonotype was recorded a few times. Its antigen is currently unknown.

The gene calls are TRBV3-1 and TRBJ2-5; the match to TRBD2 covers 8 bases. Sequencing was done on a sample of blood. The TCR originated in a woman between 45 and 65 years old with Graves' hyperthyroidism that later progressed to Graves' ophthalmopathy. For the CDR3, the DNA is TGTGCCAGCAGCAGAAGCGGGGGCCAAGAGACCCAGTACTTC. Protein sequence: CASSRSGGQETQYF.